This entry describes one T cell receptor (beta chain). Its antigen is not known. V lost 5 bases and J lost 8, with 16 bases in between. This CDR3 has 14 amino acids. The yield of each sequencing run was over 180 million TCR-beta sequences from 15-18 subjects. A single record per CDR3 protein comes from TCRdb applying MiXCR to the 5' RACE reads. The table records about 48,000 distinct CDR3 sequences, 25% of them present only once. These data belong to a study of neurological immune-mediated disorders. Study results and limitations: Expanded clones shared no identical CDR3 amino acid sequences across subjects, which suggested private TCR-beta repertoires in all groups. HTLV-1-associated myelopathy displayed the greatest TCR clonal expansion, and multiple sclerosis exhibited the smallest, lower than that of healthy controls.

Libraries used 2 million unsorted PBMCs kept frozen in RNAlater. The source material was PBMCs. The chain is built from TRBV12-3 or TRBV12-4 and TRBJ2-1; D is unclear. This receptor was identified in a woman in her 70s in good health. Written as DNA, the CDR3 is TGTGCCAGCAGTCCTCTTCGGCCACTGGATGAGCAGTTCTTC. Translating gives CASSPLRPLDEQFF.